This TCR beta chain emerged from a study of metastatic and nonmetastatic thyroid tumors. Study-wide background: The comparison covered peripheral blood and tumor or nodule tissue in malignant and benign thyroid patients.

Original data processing: What underpinned the distant-metastasis classifier for papillary thyroid cancer was the set of CDR3 differences across clinicopathological groups. With MiXCR, TCRdb called clones anew from the PCR reads. TCRdb assigned the V and J calls; the authors' analysis was not used. The data hold around 16,000 clones, with about 23% observed a single time. This clone was found many times. Its target is unknown. No treatment had been given to any patient before thyroid surgery. The length of the CDR3 is 14 residues. V was pared by 1 base and J by 8 bases, with 5 bases of the junction left unmatched. Regarding the study as a whole: Within blood and tumor, benign nodules reportedly had significantly lower TCR beta diversity than malignant thyroid tumors did.

The TCR originated in a male donor with papillary thyroid cancer or a benign thyroid nodule (not recorded which). Some clones in this sample may be carry-over from other donors' samples. The sample consisted of blood. V is TRBV12-3 or TRBV12-4 and J is TRBJ1-2, with 9 bases lining up with TRBD1. This CDR3 reads CASSLGPTGGGYTF. CDR3 bases: TGTGCCAGCAGTTTAGGCCCTACAGGGGGCGGCTACACCTTC.